What follows describes a single TCR beta chain. TCRdb's copy holds only in-frame clones and misses some; the assay was immunoSEQ multiplex PCR. Counted here are over 45,000 clones, about 81% occurring once; the ten biggest clones make up approximately 15%. This sample is part of a study of blood T cell repertoires in COVID-19. On the study more broadly: Acute and convalescent COVID-19 specimens originated in the United States, Italy and Spain. Sources were T cells, B-cell-depleted T cells, or PBMCs; the material itself was cDNA or gDNA.

This CDR3 is 16 amino acids long. This sequence joins TRBV21-1 and TRBJ2-7; the table's TRBD2 call for D was not verified on the DNA. TRBV21-1 is given as a pseudogene. The source is a man between 70 and 80 years old with active COVID-19. Sequenced input: peripheral blood. The CDR3 is CASSKGDGLTPYEQYF. The CDR3 nucleotides are TGTGCCAGCAGCAAAGGTGATGGACTGACCCCCTACGAGCAGTACTTC.